The clone carrying this T cell receptor (beta chain) was picked up a small number of times. Antigen specificity is unknown. Per germline, CDR1 SNHLY and CDR2 FYNNEI. This CDR3 has 11 residues. Trimming shortened V by 10 bases and J by 5 bases, and 10 bases separated the two germline ends. This sample is drawn from a study of CD8 T cells in ankylosing spondylitis. Points from the study as a whole: Disease-associated clonotypes exhibited CD8+ identity and were relatively infrequent in peripheral blood.

MiXCR was run by TCRdb on the 5' RACE reads, yielding one entry per CDR3 protein. The sample shows under 170,000 distinct CDR3 sequences, 44% of them seen only once. Sequencing was carried out using synovial fluid, either unsorted or a sorted T cell fraction (not recorded which). This sequence joins TRBV2 and TRBJ2-3; perhaps TRBD2 as D (6 bases). The TCR sequence derives from a male donor with ankylosing spondylitis. The CDR3 is CATPGGDTQYF. For the CDR3, the DNA is TGTGCCACTCCCGGGGGAGATACGCAGTATTTT.